Sequencing of this T cell receptor (beta chain) was carried out in a study of blood T cell repertoires in COVID-19. TCRdb's copy holds only in-frame clones and misses some; the assay was immunoSEQ multiplex PCR. The data contain 150,000 to 200,000 clones, 70% to 90% of them singletons. Participant reports of clinical history set cohort assignment. CDR3 size: 17 residues. J was trimmed by 6 bases and V by 0 bases; bases with no gene match: 11. CDR1 and CDR2 (germline): MGHRA, YSYEKL. This TCR was sampled from a woman in her thirties or forties in a cohort exposed to, infected with or recovered from COVID-19 (not recorded which). The sample comprised PBMCs or T cells enriched from blood (not recorded which). The rearrangement uses TRBV4-1 and TRBJ2-1, with 7 bases lining up with TRBD2. This CDR3 reads CASSQESRTRIVNEQFF. Here the CDR3 DNA reads TGCGCCAGCAGCCAAGAATCGAGGACTAGGATCGTCAATGAGCAGTTCTTC.